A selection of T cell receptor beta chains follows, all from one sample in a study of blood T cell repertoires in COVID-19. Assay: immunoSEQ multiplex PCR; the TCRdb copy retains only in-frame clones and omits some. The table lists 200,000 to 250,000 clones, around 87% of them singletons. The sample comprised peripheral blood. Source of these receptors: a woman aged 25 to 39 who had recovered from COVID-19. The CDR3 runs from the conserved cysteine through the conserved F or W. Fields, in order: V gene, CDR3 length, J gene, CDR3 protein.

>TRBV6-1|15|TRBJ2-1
CASSEEAAGTNEQFF
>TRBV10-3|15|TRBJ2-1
CAISVVRSSYNEQFF
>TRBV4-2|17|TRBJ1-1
CASSQEVQAPPNTEAFF
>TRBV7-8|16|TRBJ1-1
CASSPTLRQVTTEAFF
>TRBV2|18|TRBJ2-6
CASSPRGRHRAGANVLTF
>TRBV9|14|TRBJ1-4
CASSRDSEGEKLFF
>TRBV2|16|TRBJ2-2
CASSERGQGQTGELFF
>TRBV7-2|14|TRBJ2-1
CASSTGLAGFEQFF
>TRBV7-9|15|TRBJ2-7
CASSQQSGDSDEQYF
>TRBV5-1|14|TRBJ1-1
CASSPPRSNTEAFF
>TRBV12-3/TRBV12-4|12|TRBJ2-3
CASSTGGDTQYF
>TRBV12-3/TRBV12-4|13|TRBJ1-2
CASSSDFGGGYTF
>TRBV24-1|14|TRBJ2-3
CATSEGGGTDTQYF
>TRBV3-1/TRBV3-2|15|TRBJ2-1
CASSHPRRGVNEQFF
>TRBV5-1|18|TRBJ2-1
CASSLLSGGQYSYNEQFF
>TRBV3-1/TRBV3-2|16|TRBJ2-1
CASSQEEGISYNEQFF
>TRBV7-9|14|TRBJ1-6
CASSLDRVHSPLHF
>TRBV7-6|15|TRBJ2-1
CASSLTGDSYNEQFF
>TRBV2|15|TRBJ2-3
CASSAEGGGTDTQYF
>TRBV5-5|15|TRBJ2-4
CASSPLDRNKNIQYF
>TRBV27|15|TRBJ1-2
CASASEAQLVYGYTF
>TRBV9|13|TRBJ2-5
CASSPTGPQTQYF
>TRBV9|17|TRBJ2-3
CASSVGSGPLAQDTQYF
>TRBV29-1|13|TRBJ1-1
CSVEGQGETEAFF
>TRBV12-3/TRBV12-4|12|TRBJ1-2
CASSPGRNGYTF
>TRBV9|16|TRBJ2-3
CASSVAGTGGTDTQYF
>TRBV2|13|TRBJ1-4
CASRTPLSEAVFF
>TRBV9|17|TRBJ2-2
CASSDESTVSNTGELFF
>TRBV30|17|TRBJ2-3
CAWSGVFGRGTTDTQYF
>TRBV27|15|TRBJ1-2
CASSYFMGAGDGYTF
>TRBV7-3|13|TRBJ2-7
CASSHDRGYEQYF
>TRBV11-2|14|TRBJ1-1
CASSSTGQQTEAFF
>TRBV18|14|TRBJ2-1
CASSPPEGNNEQFF
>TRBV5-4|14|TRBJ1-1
CASSRRGTDTEAFF
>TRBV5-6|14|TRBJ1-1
CASSLADMNTEAFF
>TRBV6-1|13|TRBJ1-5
CASRRTVNQPQHF
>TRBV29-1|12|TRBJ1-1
CSVFRGNTEAFF
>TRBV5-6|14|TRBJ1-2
CASSGGVLNYGYTF
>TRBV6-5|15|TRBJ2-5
CASSTDRGFEETQYF
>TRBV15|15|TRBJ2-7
CATSSLPGINDEQYF
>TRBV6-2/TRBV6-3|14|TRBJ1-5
CASSYPRGNQPQHF
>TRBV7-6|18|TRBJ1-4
CASSLGLAQGARGEKLFF
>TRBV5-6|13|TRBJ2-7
CASSSPDFYEQYF
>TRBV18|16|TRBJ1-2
CASSDSTGTGVSGYTF
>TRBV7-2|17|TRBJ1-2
CASSLDDRAYSSYGYTF
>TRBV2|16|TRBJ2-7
CASSEPRTSGDDEQYF